The next 9 T cell receptor beta chains were all read from a single sample in a study of blood T cells in healthy people across ages. The authors ran a second PCR of roughly 6 to 12 cycles using a sample-barcoded 5' primer and a J-beta primer mix. A single record per CDR3 protein comes from TCRdb applying MiXCR to the 5' RACE reads. The sample yields around 1.5 million distinct CDR3 sequences, almost 35% seen once. Sequencing was carried out using blood. These receptors were collected from a woman in her twenties or thirties in good health.

This clonotype was seen at least ten times. This chain joins TRBV7-3 and TRBJ2-2; D ambiguous. The V gene lost 1 base and the J gene lost 6 bases, with 3 bases spanning the gap. The germline V gene encodes CDR1 SGHTA and CDR2 FQGTGA. The CDR3 totals 12 residues. DNA for the CDR3: TGTGCCAGCAGCTTAATTCCCGGGGAGCTGTTTTTT. This gives the protein CASSLIPGELFF.

This rearrangement joins TRBV5-1 to TRBJ1-2, with a possible D match to TRBD1 (5 bases). Germline CDR1 is SGHRS and CDR2 is YFSETQ. Deletions cut 1 base from V and 2 bases from J, with 12 bases between. This CDR3 has 15 residues. The CDR3 sequence is CASSLRQLSNYGYTF. In DNA form, the CDR3 reads TGCGCCAGCAGCTTGCGACAGTTATCCAACTATGGCTACACCTTC.

The table lists this clonotype with a few counts. The chain combines TRBV27 with TRBJ1-2; D call uncertain. In germline, CDR1 is MNHEY, CDR2 SMNVEV (reference sequence). The CDR3 spans 11 residues. The germline V and J ends were trimmed by 11 bases and 6 bases, with 13 bases remaining between them. CDR3 region: CASAPGNGYTF. The CDR3 coding sequence is TGTGCCTCAGCCCCTGGCAATGGCTACACCTTC.

The V and J genes are TRBV27 and TRBJ2-1, with 9 positions matching TRBD2. V was pared by 2 bases and J by 3 bases, with 5 bases of the junction left unmatched. Germline CDR1 is MNHEY and CDR2 is SMNVEV (reference sequence). The CDR3 covers 16 residues. CDR3 protein: CASSLHGTSSYNEQFF. The CDR3 nucleotides are TGTGCCAGCAGTTTACACGGGACTAGCAGCTACAATGAGCAGTTCTTC.

V and J are TRBV4-1 and TRBJ1-1; 8 bases are shared with TRBD1. J gave up 0 bases and V 2 bases, and 2 bases lay outside the gene matches. CDR3 length: 15 amino acids. Germline CDR1 is MGHRA and CDR2 is YSYEKL. The CDR3 sequence is CASSQRTGLNTEAFF. The CDR3 DNA follows: TGCGCCAGCAGCCAACGGACAGGGCTGAACACTGAAGCTTTCTTT.

This clonotype was counted a few times. The chain couples TRBV9 to TRBJ2-3; no clear D gene. Per the germline V gene, CDR1 is SGDLS and CDR2 is YYNGEE. The CDR3 runs 16 residues. Trimming stripped 3 bases from V and 1 base from J, with 15 bases between. The CDR3 nucleotides read TGTGCCAGCAGCGCAATGGGTATTGGCGGCACAGATACGCAGTATTTT. Protein sequence: CASSAMGIGGTDTQYF.

The rearrangement joins TRBV5-1 to TRBJ2-1, with 9 bases matching TRBD1. There are 16 residues in the CDR3. Germline V gene data show CDR1 as SGHRS and CDR2 as YFSETQ. J gave up 5 bases and V 3 bases, and 9 bases lay outside the gene matches. The CDR3 bases are TGCGCCAGCAGCTCAACTGACAGGGGGAGCCACAATGAGCAGTTCTTC. Amino acid sequence: CASSSTDRGSHNEQFF.

Worth noting for this clonotype: Compared with germline, one end of the junction differs, possibly owing to a read error. The V call is TRBV6-5, the J call TRBJ1-2, with 7 bases aligning to TRBD1. The length of the CDR3 is 16 residues. The germline gives CDR1 MNHEY, CDR2 SVGAGI. The CDR3 is CASSYSGSGGVYGHTF. DNA for the CDR3: TGTGCCAGCAGTTACTCGGGGTCAGGGGGTGTCTATGGCCACACCTTC.

In this sample, this clonotype turned up a few times. Written as DNA, the CDR3 is TGTGCCAGCAGTTCCACAGGGGCAGCTTTCTTT. It translates to CASSSTGAAFF. The chain has TRBV6-5 and TRBJ1-1, with TRBD1 matching 7 bases. Germline assignment: CDR1 MNHEY and CDR2 SVGAGI. This CDR3 is built from 11 residues. J was trimmed by 10 bases and V by 4 bases; bases with no gene match: 3.